Below, 18 T cell receptor beta chains from the same sample are listed, as sequenced in a study of blood T cell repertoires in COVID-19. Data came from immunoSEQ multiplex PCR; TCRdb stores just in-frame clones and leaves some out. Here the sample spans a few hundred thousand clones, 84% being singletons. Sequencing was performed on peripheral blood. The receptors shown here come from a woman aged 55 to 70 who had recovered from COVID-19.

The genes are TRBV7-9 and TRBJ1-1; a weak D match, TRBD1 (6 bases). V was trimmed by 5 bases and J by 7 bases, leaving 11 bases between them. The CDR3 consists of 12 residues. Germline CDR1 SEHNR, CDR2 FQNEAQ (reference sequence). This chain's CDR3 is CASSAGTLEAFF. The CDR3 DNA reads as TGTGCCAGCAGCGCCGGGACACTTGAAGCTTTCTTT.

V is TRBV10-3 and J is TRBJ2-2; 8 bases map to TRBD2. Trimming cost V 4 bases and J 3 bases; bases outside gene matches: 7. The CDR3 has 16 amino acids. The V gene's germline CDR1 is ENHRY and CDR2 SYGVKD. This chain's CDR3 is CAISGPGGADTGELFF. The CDR3 region has the DNA TGTGCCATCAGTGGGCCCGGGGGGGCGGACACCGGGGAGCTGTTTTTT.

This clone was recorded once. This chain uses TRBV2 with TRBJ2-5, with TRBD2 identical over 9 bases. Germline CDR1 SNHLY, CDR2 FYNNEI. The V gene end was trimmed by 3 bases and the J gene end by 6 bases; junction bases not matched to a gene: 2. CDR3 length: 13 amino acids. In DNA, the CDR3 is TGTGCCAGCAGTGATGCGGGGGGGAAGACCCAGTACTTC. Its protein is CASSDAGGKTQYF.

The chain uses TRBV19 and TRBJ1-5; weak D call: TRBD1 (6 bases). V lost 8 bases, J lost 4 bases, and 21 bases lay in between. CDR3 length: 16 amino acids. Germline loops: CDR1 LNHDA, CDR2 SQIVND (reference sequence). The CDR3 sequence: CASRTILQGNNQPQHF. The CDR3 DNA is TGTGCCAGTCGAACAATACTCCAGGGGAATAATCAGCCCCAGCATTTT. Using reference TRBV19 and TRBJ1-5 for the parts outside the CDR3, the full variable domain is DGGITQSPKYLFRKEGQNVTLSCEQNLNHDAMYWYRQDPGQGLRLIYYSQIVNDFQKGDIAEGYSVSREKKESFPLTVTSAQKNPTAFYLCASRTILQGNNQPQHFGDGTRLSIL.

V usage is TRBV7-9 and J usage is TRBJ2-7; 7 positions agree with TRBD2. Per germline, CDR1 SEHNR and CDR2 FQNEAQ (reference sequence). The CDR3 has 13 amino acids. Germline trimming cut 6 bases from V and 7 bases from J; bases unmatched to any gene: 9. CDR3 amino acids: CASSWDYPFEQYF. Written as DNA, the CDR3 is TGTGCCAGCAGTTGGGACTACCCTTTTGAGCAGTACTTC.

This chain connects TRBV6-6 to TRBJ1-5; TRBD1 is a possible D gene (6 bases). The CDR3 length is 14 residues. Between the trimmed V and J ends, which lost 2 bases and 8 bases, there was a span of 13 bases. Germline assignment: CDR1 MNHNY and CDR2 SVGAGI (reference sequence). Written as DNA, the CDR3 is TGTGCCAGCAGTTACCGGACAGACGCGGAGCCCCAGCATTTT. As protein: CASSYRTDAEPQHF.

This chain uses TRBV3-1 (or the pseudogene TRBV3-2) with TRBJ2-5, with D possibly being TRBD2 (7 bases). Germline values: CDR1 LGHDT, CDR2 YNNKEL (reference sequence). This CDR3 comprises 14 residues. Trimming shortened V by 7 bases and J by 3 bases, and 15 bases separated the two germline ends. CDR3 region: CASNLRGGEETQYF. The CDR3 nucleotides are TGTGCCAGCAACCTGAGGGGGGGGGAAGAGACCCAGTACTTC.

The CDR3 sequence is CASSHPTGGNGYTF. CDR3 in DNA: TGCGCCAGCAGTCACCCCACAGGGGGCAATGGCTACACCTTC. The chain couples TRBV23-1 to TRBJ1-2; TRBD1 aligns across 9 bases. TRBV23-1 is reported as an ORF; its role is uncertain. Germline trimming cut 3 bases from V and 6 bases from J; bases unmatched to any gene: 5. CDR3 length: 14 residues.

The chain carries TRBV21-1 and TRBJ1-2. TRBV21-1 is flagged as a pseudogene. The CDR3 runs to 15 residues. The CDR3 bases are TGTGCCAGCAGCCACCCGGAGCGGGGAAACTATGGCTACACCTTC. Translation: CASSHPERGNYGYTF.

V gene TRBV30 combines with J gene TRBJ2-6; 10 bases agree with TRBD2. J gave up 4 bases and V 3 bases, and 9 bases lay outside the gene matches. The CDR3 length is 17 residues. Germline V gene sequence: CDR1 GTSNPN, CDR2 SVGIG (reference sequence). The CDR3 protein is CAWRWIAGGTGANVLTF. The CDR3 nucleotides read TGTGCCTGGAGATGGATAGCGGGGGGAACAGGGGCCAACGTCCTGACTTTC.

This chain connects TRBV20-1 to TRBJ2-7; a possible D gene is TRBD2 (7 bases). This CDR3 has 13 residues. The germline V gene has CDR1 DFQATT and CDR2 SNEGSKA (reference sequence). The germline V and J ends were trimmed by 3 bases and 8 bases, with 17 bases remaining between them. The CDR3 is CSASRGGSGKQYF. The CDR3 nucleotides read TGCAGTGCTAGTCGCGGGGGCAGCGGGAAGCAGTACTTC.

The chain carries TRBV6-5 and TRBJ1-2, with D maybe TRBD1 (5 bases). Trimming removed 7 bases at V and 6 bases at J, with 21 bases between. Germline CDR1 MNHEY, CDR2 SVGAGI. CDR3 length: 15 residues. CDR3 in amino acids: CASTRSRQGTNGYTF. The CDR3 coding sequence is TGTGCCAGCACCAGATCTCGTCAGGGTACGAATGGCTACACCTTC.

The chain combines TRBV9 with TRBJ1-2; 7 nucleotides align to TRBD1. Per the germline V gene, CDR1 is SGDLS and CDR2 is YYNGEE. Unmatched junction bases numbered 5, after V lost 2 bases and J lost 4 bases. The CDR3 has 14 residues. The CDR3 loop reads CASSVATGTYGYTF. DNA of the CDR3: TGTGCCAGCAGCGTCGCGACAGGGACCTATGGCTACACCTTC.

This clone was detected only once. This sequence joins TRBV3-1 (or the pseudogene TRBV3-2) and TRBJ1-5; D might be TRBD1 (5 bases). The CDR3 runs 13 residues. Germline V CDR1 and CDR2: LGHDT, YNNKEL (reference sequence). V gave up 1 base and J gave up 6 bases, with 7 bases separating them. The CDR3 spells CASSQARVQPQHF. Here the CDR3 DNA reads TGTGCCAGCAGCCAAGCCAGGGTTCAGCCCCAGCATTTT.

The sample holds a few counts of this clone. The genes are TRBV5-4 and TRBJ2-5, with 7 bases lining up with TRBD2. CDR1 and CDR2 from the germline V gene are SGHNT and YYREEE (reference sequence). CDR3 size: 15 residues. V shed 0 bases, J shed 5 bases, and the junction held 7 bases outside the gene matches. CDR3 bases: TGTGCCAGCAGCTTGGGTAGCGGGCAGCGTGAGACCCAGTACTTC. This sequence encodes CASSLGSGQRETQYF.

The chain carries TRBV7-2 and TRBJ2-5; TRBD2 aligns across 12 bases. Germline CDR1 SGHTA, CDR2 FQGNSA. V shed 5 bases, J shed 2 bases, and the junction held 6 bases outside the gene matches. The CDR3 is 16 residues long. The CDR3 region has the DNA TGTGCCAGCAGCAGGACTAGCGGGGACCCGCAAGAGACCCAGTACTTC. It encodes CASSRTSGDPQETQYF. The variable domain in full, completed from reference TRBV7-2 and TRBJ2-5, reads GAGVSQSPSNKVTEKGKDVELRCDPISGHTALYWYRQSLGQGLEFLIYFQGNSAPDKSGLPSDRFSAERTGGSVSTLTIQRTQQEDSAVYLCASSRTSGDPQETQYFGPGTRLLVL.

This rearrangement joins TRBV6-2 or TRBV6-3 to TRBJ2-7; D is perhaps TRBD2 (7 bases). Trimming cost V 3 bases and J 6 bases, with 9 bases left between them. CDR1 MNHEY and CDR2 SVGEGT come from the germline V gene. The CDR3 runs to 12 residues. The CDR3 nucleotides are TGTGCCAGCAGTTATAGGGGGGGCGAGCAGTACTTC. Its translation: CASSYRGGEQYF.

The chain links TRBV10-3 to TRBJ2-5; the D gene is possibly TRBD1 (5 bases). Germline CDR1 and CDR2: ENHRY and SYGVKD. CDR3 length equals 13 residues. V dropped 7 bases and J dropped 1 base, with 10 bases sitting between them. CDR3 bases: TGTGCCATCAACCAGGACACCCAAGAGACCCAGTACTTC. It encodes CAINQDTQETQYF.